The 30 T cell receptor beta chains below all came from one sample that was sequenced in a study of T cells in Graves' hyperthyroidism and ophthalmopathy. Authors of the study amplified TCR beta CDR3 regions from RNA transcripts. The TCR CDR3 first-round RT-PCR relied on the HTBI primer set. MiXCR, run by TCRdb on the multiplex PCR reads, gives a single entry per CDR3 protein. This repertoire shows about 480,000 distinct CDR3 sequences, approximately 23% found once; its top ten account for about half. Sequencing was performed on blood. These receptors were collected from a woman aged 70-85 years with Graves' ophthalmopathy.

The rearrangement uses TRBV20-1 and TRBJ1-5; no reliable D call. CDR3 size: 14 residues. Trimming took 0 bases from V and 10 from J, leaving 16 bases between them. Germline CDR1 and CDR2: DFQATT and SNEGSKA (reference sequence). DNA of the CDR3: TGCAGTGCTAGAGATGGAGGTGTAGGAAAACCCCAGCATTTT. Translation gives CSARDGGVGKPQHF.

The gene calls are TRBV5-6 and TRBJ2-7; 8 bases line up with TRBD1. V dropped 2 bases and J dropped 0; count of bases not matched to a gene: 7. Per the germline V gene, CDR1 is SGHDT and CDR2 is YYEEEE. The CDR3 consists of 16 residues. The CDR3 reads CASSFVRTGSSYEQYF. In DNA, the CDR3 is TGTGCCAGCAGCTTCGTTCGGACAGGGAGCTCCTACGAGCAGTACTTC.

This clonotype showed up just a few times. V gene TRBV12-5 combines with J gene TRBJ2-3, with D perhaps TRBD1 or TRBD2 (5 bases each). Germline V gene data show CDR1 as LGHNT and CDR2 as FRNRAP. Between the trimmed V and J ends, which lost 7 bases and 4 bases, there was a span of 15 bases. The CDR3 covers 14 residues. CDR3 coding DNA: TGTGCTAGTGCCCACGGGGCCCGGGCAGATACGCAGTATTTT. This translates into CASAHGARADTQYF.

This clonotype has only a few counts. CDR3 sequence reads: CASSRTLGSSASGNTIYF. The CDR3 nucleotides are TGTGCCAGTAGTCGGACACTGGGGTCCTCCGCCTCTGGAAACACCATATATTTT. The chain combines TRBV19 with TRBJ1-3; D perhaps matches TRBD1 (5 bases). Trimming removed 5 bases at V and 0 bases at J, with 20 bases between. The CDR3 consists of 18 residues. Germline CDR1 LNHDA, CDR2 SQIVND (reference sequence).

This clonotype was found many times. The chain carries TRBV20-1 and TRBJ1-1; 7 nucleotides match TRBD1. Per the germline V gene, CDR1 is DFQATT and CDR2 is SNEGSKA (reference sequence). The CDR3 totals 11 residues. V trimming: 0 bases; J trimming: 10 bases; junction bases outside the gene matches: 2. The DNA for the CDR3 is TGCAGTGCTAGAGAACAGGGGAGAGCTTTCTTT. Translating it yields CSAREQGRAFF.

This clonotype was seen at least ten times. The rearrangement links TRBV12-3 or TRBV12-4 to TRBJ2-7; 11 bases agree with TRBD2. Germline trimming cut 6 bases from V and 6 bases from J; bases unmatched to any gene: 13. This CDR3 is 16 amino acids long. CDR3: CASSRSGRALLGEQYF. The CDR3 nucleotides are TGTGCCAGCAGCCGTAGCGGGAGGGCTCTTCTGGGCGAGCAGTACTTC.

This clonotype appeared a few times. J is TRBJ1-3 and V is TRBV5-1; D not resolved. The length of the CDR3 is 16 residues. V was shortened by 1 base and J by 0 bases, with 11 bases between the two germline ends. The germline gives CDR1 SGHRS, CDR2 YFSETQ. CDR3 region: CASSLRPATSGNTIYF. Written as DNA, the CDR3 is TGCGCCAGCAGCTTGAGGCCAGCCACCTCTGGAAACACCATATATTTT.

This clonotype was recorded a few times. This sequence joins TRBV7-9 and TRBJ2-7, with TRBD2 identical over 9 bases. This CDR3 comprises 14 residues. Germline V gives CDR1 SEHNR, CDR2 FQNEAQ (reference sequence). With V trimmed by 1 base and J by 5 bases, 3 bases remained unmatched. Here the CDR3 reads CASSLGTSVNEQYF. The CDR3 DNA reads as TGTGCCAGCAGCTTAGGGACTAGCGTCAACGAGCAGTACTTC.

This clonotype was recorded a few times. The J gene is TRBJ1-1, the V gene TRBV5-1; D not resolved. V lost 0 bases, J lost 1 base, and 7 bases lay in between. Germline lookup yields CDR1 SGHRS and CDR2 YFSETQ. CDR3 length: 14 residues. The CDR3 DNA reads TGCGCCAGCAGCTTGGAGCACCCGAACACTGAAGCTTTCTTT. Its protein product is CASSLEHPNTEAFF.

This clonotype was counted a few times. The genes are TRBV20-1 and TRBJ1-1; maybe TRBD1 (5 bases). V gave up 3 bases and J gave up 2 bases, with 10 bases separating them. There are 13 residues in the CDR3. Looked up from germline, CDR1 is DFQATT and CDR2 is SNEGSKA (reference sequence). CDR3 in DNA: TGCAGTGCTAGTGGGGGTCGAAACACTGAAGCTTTCTTT. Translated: CSASGGRNTEAFF.

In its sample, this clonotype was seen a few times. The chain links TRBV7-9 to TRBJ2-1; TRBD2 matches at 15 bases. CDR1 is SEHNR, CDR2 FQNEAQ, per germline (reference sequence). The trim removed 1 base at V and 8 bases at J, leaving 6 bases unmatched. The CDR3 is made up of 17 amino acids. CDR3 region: CASSLGFGTSGRHEQFF. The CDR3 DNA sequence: TGTGCCAGCAGCTTAGGGTTTGGGACTAGCGGGAGGCATGAGCAGTTCTTC.

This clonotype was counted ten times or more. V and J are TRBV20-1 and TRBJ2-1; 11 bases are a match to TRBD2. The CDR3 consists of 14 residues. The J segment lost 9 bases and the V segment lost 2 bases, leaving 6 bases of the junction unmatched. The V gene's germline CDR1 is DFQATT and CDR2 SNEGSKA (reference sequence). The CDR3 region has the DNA TGCAGTGCTAGATCTATAGCGGGAGGGCCTGAGCAGTTCTTC. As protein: CSARSIAGGPEQFF.

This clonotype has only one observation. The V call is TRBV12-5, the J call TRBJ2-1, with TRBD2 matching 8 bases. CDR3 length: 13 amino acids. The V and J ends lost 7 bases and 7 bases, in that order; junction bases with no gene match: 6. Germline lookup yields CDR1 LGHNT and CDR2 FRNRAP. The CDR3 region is CASAKPGGNEQFF. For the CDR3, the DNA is TGTGCTAGTGCCAAGCCGGGGGGGAATGAGCAGTTCTTC.

This chain's CDR3 is CAWARRAPEQYF. Here the CDR3 DNA reads TGTGCCTGGGCCCGGCGGGCGCCTGAGCAGTACTTC. V gene TRBV30 combines with J gene TRBJ2-7, with TRBD2 as a possible D gene (5 bases). The CDR3 runs to 12 residues. The germline V gene encodes CDR1 GTSNPN and CDR2 SVGIG (reference sequence). Trimming pared 5 bases from V and 7 bases from J, leaving 15 bases between.

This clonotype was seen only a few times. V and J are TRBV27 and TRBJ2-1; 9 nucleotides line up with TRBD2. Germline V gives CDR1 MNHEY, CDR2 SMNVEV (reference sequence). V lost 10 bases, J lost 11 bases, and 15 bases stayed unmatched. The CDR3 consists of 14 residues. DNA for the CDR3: TGTGCCACCGCCGCGATTAGCGGGAGCTCACAGCAGTTCTTC. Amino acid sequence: CATAAISGSSQQFF.

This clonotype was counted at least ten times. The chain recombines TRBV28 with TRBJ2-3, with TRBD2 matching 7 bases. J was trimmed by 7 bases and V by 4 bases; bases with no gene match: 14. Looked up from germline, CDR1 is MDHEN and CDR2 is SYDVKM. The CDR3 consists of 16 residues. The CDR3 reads CASSSSSGHRVNTQYF. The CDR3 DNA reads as TGTGCCAGCAGTTCCTCTAGCGGCCATCGGGTAAATACGCAGTATTTT. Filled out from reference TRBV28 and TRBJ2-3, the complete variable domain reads DVKVTQSSRYLVKRTGEKVFLECVQDMDHENMFWYRQDPGLGLRLIYFSYDVKMKEKGDIPEGYSVSREKKERFSLILESASTNQTSMYLCASSSSSGHRVNTQYFGPGTRLTVL.

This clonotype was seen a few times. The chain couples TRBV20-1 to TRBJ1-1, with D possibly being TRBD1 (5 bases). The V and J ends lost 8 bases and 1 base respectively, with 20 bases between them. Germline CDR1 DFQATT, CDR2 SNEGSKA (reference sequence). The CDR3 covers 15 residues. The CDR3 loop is CSPGWGTIGNTEAFF. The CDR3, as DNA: TGCAGTCCCGGATGGGGGACGATAGGGAACACTGAAGCTTTCTTT.

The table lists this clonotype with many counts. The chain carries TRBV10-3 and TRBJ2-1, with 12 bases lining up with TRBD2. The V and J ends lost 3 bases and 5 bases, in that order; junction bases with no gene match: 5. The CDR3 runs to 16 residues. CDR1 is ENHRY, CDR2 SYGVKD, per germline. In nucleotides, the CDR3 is TGTGCCATCAGTGAAAAGACTAGCGGGAGTAACAATGAGCAGTTCTTC. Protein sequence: CAISEKTSGSNNEQFF.

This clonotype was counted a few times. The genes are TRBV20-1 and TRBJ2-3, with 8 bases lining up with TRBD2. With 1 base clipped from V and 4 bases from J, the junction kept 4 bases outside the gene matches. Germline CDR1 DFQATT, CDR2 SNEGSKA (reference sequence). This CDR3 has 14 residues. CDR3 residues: CSARAGGPADTQYF. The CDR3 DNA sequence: TGCAGTGCTAGAGCGGGAGGGCCGGCAGATACGCAGTATTTT.

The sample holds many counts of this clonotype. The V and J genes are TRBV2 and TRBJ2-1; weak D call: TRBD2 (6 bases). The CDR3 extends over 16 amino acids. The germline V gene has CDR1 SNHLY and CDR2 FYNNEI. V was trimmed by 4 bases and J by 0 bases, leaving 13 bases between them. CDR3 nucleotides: TGTGCCAGCAGTGTGAGCGGGTGGGGCTCCTACAATGAGCAGTTCTTC. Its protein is CASSVSGWGSYNEQFF.

For the CDR3, the DNA is TGTGCCAGCAGTGAAAGGAACAGGGGGAGCTACACCTTC. It encodes CASSERNRGSYTF. The rearrangement joins TRBV6-1 to TRBJ1-2; 8 nucleotides align to TRBD1. This CDR3 contains 13 residues. The germline V gene encodes CDR1 MNHNS and CDR2 SASEGT. The trim removed 2 bases at V and 9 bases at J, leaving 5 bases unmatched.

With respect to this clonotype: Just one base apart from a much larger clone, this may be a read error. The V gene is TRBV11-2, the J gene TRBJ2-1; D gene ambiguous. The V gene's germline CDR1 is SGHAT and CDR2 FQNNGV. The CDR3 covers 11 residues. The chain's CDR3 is CASSLKYEQLF. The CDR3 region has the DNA TGTGCCAGCAGTCTGAAGTATGAGCAGCTCTTC.

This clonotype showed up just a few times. The CDR3 sequence: CASSVGESYEQYF. The CDR3 bases are TGTGCCAGCAGCGTAGGAGAATCCTACGAGCAGTACTTC. V gene TRBV9 combines with J gene TRBJ2-7; D not certain. Germline V lookup: CDR1 SGDLS, CDR2 YYNGEE. The V end lost 0 bases, the J end lost 1 base, and 5 bases lay between the germline ends. The CDR3 is 13 amino acids.

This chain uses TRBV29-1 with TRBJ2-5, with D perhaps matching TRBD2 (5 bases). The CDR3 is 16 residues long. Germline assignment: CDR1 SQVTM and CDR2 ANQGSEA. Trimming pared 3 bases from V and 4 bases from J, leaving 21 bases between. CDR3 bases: TGCAGCGTTGATAGGGCATTGCGGAGGAGGCTAGAGACCCAGTACTTC. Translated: CSVDRALRRRLETQYF.

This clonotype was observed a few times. CDR3 nucleotides: TGTGCCAGCAGCTGGACAGACAATGAGCAGTTCTTC. Translating it yields CASSWTDNEQFF. The chain couples TRBV12-3 or TRBV12-4 to TRBJ2-1; tentative D call: TRBD1 (6 bases). This CDR3 is 12 amino acids long. The V end lost 6 bases, the J end lost 5 bases, and 8 bases lay between the germline ends.

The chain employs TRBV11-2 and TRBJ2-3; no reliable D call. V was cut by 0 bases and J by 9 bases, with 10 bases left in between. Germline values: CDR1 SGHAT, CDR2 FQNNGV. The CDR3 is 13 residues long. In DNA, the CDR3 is TGTGCCAGCAGCTTAGATTCCGCTTACACGCAGTATTTT. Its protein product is CASSLDSAYTQYF.

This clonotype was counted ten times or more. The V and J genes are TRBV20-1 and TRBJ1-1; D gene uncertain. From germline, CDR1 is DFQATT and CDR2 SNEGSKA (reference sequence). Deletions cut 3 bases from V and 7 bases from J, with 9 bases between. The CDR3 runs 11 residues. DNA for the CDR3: TGCAGTGCTAGCCCCAAGGTTGAAGCTTTCTTT. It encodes CSASPKVEAFF.

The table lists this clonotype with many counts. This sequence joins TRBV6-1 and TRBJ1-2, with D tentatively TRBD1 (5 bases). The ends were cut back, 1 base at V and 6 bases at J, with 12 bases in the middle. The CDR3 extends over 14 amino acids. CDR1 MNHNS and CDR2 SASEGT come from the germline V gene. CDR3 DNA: TGTGCCAGCAGTGAAGACTCGGCAGGGAATGGCTACACCTTC. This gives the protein CASSEDSAGNGYTF.

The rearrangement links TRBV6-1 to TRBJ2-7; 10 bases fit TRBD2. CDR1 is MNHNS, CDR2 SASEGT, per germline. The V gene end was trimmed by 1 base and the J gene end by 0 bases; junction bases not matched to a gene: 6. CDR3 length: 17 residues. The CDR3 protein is CASSEGVLAGNSYEQYF. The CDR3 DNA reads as TGTGCCAGCAGTGAAGGGGTACTAGCGGGAAACTCCTACGAGCAGTACTTC.

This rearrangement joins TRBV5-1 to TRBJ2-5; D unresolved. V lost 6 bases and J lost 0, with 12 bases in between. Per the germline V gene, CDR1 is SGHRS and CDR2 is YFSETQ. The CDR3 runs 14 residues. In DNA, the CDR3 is TGCGCCAGCATTTTTGGGCCAAACCAAGAGACCCAGTACTTC. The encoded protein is CASIFGPNQETQYF.